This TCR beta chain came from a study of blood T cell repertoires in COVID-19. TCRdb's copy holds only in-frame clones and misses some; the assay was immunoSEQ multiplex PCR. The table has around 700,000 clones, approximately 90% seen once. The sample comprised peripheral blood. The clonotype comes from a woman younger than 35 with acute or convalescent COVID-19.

CDR3 sequence reads: CASSLAGLGETQYF. The CDR3 nucleotides are TGTGCCAGCAGCTTAGCCGGGTTAGGAGAGACCCAGTACTTC. The chain has TRBV11-2 and TRBJ2-5; D unresolved. V was trimmed by 1 base and J by 4 bases, leaving 10 bases between them. Germline assignment: CDR1 SGHAT and CDR2 FQNNGV. CDR3 length: 14 amino acids.